This entry is about one TCR beta chain. Its antigen is undetermined. The CDR3 spans 16 residues. The germline V gene has CDR1 SEHNR and CDR2 FQNEAQ (reference sequence). J was trimmed by 1 base and V by 5 bases; bases with no gene match: 8. The source of the sample is a study of T cell repertoires in cytomegalovirus infection. On the study more broadly: A matching HLA type, together with CMV infection, was signaled by public TCR beta signatures.

General study points: CMV-specific TCR beta clonotypes restricted by HLA-C dominated the ex vivo response. Frequencies of public TCR beta families were cumulated, and this identified carriers of CMV plus the relevant HLA.

TCRdb reanalysed the reads using MiXCR and keeps one entry per CDR3 protein. The table records some 800,000 distinct CDR3 sequences, 30% to 35% of them present only once. This clonotype was obtained from a human donor in good health (CMV status not recorded). Some clones in this sample may be carry-over from other donors' samples. The genes are TRBV7-9 and TRBJ1-5; 7 nucleotides agree with TRBD1. This specimen consisted of cultured CD8+ T cells from PBMCs, obtained from culture after CMV antigen stimulation. The CDR3 DNA reads as TGTGCCAGCAGCCCGGGGACAGCAAGGAGCAATCAGCCCCAGCATTTT. Residues: CASSPGTARSNQPQHF. Filled out from reference TRBV7-9 and TRBJ1-5, the complete variable domain reads DTGVSQNPRHKITKRGQNVTFRCDPISEHNRLYWYRQTLGQGPEFLTYFQNEAQLEKSRLLSDRFSAERPKGSFSTLEIQRTEQGDSAMYLCASSPGTARSNQPQHFGDGTRLSIL.